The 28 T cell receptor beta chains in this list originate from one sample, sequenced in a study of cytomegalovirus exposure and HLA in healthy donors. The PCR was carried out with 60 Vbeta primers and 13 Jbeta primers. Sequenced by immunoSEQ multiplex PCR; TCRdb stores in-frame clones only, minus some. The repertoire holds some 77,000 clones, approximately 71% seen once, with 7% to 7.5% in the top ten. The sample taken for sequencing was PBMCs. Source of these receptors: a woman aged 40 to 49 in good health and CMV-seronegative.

DNA of the CDR3: TGTGCCAGCAGCTTTGGCAGGGCCAGCTCTGGGGCCAACGTCCTGACTTTC. This encodes CASSFGRASSGANVLTF. The V gene is TRBV7-2, the J gene TRBJ2-6; a possible D gene is TRBD1 (5 bases). V was clipped by 3 bases and J by 0 bases, with 12 bases between them. Germline assignment: CDR1 SGHTA and CDR2 FQGNSA. The CDR3 length is 17 residues.

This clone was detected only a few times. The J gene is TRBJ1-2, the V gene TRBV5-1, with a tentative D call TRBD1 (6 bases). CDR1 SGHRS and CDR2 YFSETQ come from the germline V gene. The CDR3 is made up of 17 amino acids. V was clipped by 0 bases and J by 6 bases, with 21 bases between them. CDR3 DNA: TGCGCCAGCAGCTTGGCCGGCAGGGGAGGGGGTCTAAATGGCTACACCTTC. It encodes CASSLAGRGGGLNGYTF.

The CDR3 here is CASSPRGTSGVRTDTQYF. CDR3 coding DNA: TGCGCCAGCAGCCCGCGGGGGACTAGCGGGGTAAGGACAGATACGCAGTATTTT. J is TRBJ2-3 and V is TRBV5-1, with 13 bases fitting TRBD2. The V gene's germline CDR1 is SGHRS and CDR2 YFSETQ. V was clipped by 4 bases and J by 3 bases; unmatched bases: 11. The CDR3 runs 18 residues.

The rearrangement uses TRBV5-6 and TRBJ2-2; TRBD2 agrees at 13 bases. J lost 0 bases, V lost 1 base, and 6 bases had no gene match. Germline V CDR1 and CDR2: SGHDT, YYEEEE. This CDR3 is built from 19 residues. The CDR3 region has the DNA TGTGCCAGCAGCTTGAGACTAGCGGGGGGCCCCACGAACACCGGGGAGCTGTTTTTT. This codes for CASSLRLAGGPTNTGELFF.

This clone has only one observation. In DNA form, the CDR3 reads TGTGCCAGCTCACCCTCTGTACAGGAAACAGATACGCAGTATTTT. It translates to CASSPSVQETDTQYF. This chain joins TRBV18 and TRBJ2-3; D is perhaps TRBD1 (5 bases). There are 15 residues in the CDR3. Trimming stripped 3 bases from V and 3 bases from J, with 13 bases between. Germline-derived CDR1 and CDR2 are KGHSH and LQKENI.

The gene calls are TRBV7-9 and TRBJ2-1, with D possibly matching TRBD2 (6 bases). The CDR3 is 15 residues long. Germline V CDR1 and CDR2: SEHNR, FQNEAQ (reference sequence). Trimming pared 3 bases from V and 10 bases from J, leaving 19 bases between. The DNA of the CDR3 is TGTGCCAGCAGCTTTGGCAGCGGGCAGGCCAGGGAGCAGTTCTTC. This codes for CASSFGSGQAREQFF. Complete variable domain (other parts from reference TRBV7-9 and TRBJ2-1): DTGVSQNPRHKITKRGQNVTFRCDPISEHNRLYWYRQTLGQGPEFLTYFQNEAQLEKSRLLSDRFSAERPKGSFSTLEIQRTEQGDSAMYLCASSFGSGQAREQFFGPGTRLTVL.

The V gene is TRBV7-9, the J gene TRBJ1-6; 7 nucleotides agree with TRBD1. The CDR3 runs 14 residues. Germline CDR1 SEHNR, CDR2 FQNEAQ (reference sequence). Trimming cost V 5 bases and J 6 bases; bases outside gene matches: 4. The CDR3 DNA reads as TGTGCCAGCAGCGTAGGGACAGCTAATTCACCCCTCCACTTT. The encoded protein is CASSVGTANSPLHF. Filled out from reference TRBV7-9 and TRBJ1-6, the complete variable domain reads DTGVSQNPRHKITKRGQNVTFRCDPISEHNRLYWYRQTLGQGPEFLTYFQNEAQLEKSRLLSDRFSAERPKGSFSTLEIQRTEQGDSAMYLCASSVGTANSPLHFGNGTRLTVT.

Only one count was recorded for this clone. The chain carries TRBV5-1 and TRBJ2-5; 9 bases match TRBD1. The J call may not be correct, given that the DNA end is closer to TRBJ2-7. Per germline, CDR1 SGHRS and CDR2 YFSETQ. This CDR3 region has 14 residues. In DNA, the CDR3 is TGCGCCAGCAGGACGGGACAGGGCTTGGACGAGCAGTACTTC. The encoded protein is CASRTGQGLDEQYF.

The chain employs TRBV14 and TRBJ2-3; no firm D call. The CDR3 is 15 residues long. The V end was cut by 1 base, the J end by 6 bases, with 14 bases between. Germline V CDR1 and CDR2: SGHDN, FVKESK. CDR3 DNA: TGTGCCAGCAGCCAAGCAGGCTCTTCGTGGGATACGCAGTATTTT. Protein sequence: CASSQAGSSWDTQYF.

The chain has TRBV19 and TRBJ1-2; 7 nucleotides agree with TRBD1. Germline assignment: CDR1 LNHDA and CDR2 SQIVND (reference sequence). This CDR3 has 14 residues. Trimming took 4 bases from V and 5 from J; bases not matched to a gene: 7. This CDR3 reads CASSTNRQGYGYTF. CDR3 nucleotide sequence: TGTGCCAGTAGTACGAATAGACAGGGATATGGCTACACCTTC. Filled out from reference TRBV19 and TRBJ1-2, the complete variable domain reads DGGITQSPKYLFRKEGQNVTLSCEQNLNHDAMYWYRQDPGQGLRLIYYSQIVNDFQKGDIAEGYSVSREKKESFPLTVTSAQKNPTAFYLCASSTNRQGYGYTFGSGTRLTVV.

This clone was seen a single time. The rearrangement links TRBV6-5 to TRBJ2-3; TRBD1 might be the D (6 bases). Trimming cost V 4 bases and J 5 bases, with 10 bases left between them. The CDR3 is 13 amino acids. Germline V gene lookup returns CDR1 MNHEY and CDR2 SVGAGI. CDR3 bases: TGTGCCAGCAGTTTCAACAGGGAAGATACGCAGTATTTT. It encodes CASSFNREDTQYF.

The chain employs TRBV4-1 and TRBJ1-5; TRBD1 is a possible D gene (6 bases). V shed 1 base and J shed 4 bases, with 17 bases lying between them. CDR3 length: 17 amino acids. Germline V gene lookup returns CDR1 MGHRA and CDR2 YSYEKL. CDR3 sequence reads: CASSQGPLGGRNQPQHF. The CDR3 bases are TGCGCCAGCAGCCAAGGCCCCCTAGGGGGTCGGAATCAGCCCCAGCATTTT.

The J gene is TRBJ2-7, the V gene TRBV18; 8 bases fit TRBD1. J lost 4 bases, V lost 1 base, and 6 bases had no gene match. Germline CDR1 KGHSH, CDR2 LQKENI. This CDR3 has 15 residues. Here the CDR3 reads CASSPLRTGKYEQYF. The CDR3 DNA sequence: TGTGCCAGCTCACCACTCAGGACAGGGAAATACGAGCAGTACTTC.

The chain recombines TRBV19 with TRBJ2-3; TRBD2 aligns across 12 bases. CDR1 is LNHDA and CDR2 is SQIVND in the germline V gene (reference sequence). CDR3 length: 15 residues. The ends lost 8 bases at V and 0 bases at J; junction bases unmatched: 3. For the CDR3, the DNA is TGTGCCAGTGATACTAGCGGGAGGAGCACAGATACGCAGTATTTT. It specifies CASDTSGRSTDTQYF.

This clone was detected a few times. The CDR3 nucleotides are TGTGCCAGCAGTTATATTTCGGGGGGCACTGAAGCTTTCTTT. This gives the protein CASSYISGGTEAFF. This sequence joins TRBV6-5 and TRBJ1-1; D is perhaps TRBD1 (5 bases). Germline V gene lookup returns CDR1 MNHEY and CDR2 SVGAGI. V shed 3 bases and J shed 4 bases, with 12 bases lying between them. The CDR3 has 14 residues.

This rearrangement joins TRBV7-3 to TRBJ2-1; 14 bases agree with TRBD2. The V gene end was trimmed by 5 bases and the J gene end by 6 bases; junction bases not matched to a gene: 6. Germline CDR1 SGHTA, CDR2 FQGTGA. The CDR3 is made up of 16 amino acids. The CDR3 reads CASSRLAGGMFNEQFF. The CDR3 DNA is TGTGCCAGCAGCCGACTAGCGGGAGGGATGTTCAATGAGCAGTTCTTC.

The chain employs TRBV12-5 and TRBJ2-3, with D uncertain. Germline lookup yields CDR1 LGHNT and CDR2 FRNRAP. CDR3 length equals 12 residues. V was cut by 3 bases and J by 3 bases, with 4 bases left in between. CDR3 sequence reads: CASGFPTDTQYF. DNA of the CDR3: TGTGCTAGTGGTTTCCCTACAGATACGCAGTATTTT.

The CDR3 sequence is CASSMGQGANTGELFF. Written as DNA, the CDR3 is TGTGCCAGCAGCATGGGACAGGGTGCGAACACCGGGGAGCTGTTTTTT. This chain connects TRBV7-3 to TRBJ2-2; 9 bases line up with TRBD1. The CDR3 is 16 amino acids. The trim removed 5 bases at V and 0 bases at J, leaving 4 bases unmatched. Germline CDR1 reads SGHTA; CDR2 reads FQGTGA.

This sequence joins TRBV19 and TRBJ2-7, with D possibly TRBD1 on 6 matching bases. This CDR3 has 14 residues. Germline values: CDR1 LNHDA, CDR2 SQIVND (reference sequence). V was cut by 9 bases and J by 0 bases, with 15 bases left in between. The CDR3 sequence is CASAPQGSSYEQYF. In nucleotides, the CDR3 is TGTGCCAGCGCCCCTCAGGGGAGCTCCTACGAGCAGTACTTC.

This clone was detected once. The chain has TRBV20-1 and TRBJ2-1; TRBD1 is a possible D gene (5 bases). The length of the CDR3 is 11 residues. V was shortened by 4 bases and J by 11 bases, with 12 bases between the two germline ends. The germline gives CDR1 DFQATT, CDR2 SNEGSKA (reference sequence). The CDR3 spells CSAMVPDKQFF. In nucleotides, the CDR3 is TGCAGTGCTATGGTTCCGGACAAGCAGTTCTTC.

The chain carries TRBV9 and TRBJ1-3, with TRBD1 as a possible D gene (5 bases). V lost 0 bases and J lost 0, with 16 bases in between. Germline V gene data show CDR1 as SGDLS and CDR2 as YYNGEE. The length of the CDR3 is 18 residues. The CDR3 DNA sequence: TGTGCCAGCAGCGTAGTATCTGATGGGGCAAGCTCTGGAAACACCATATATTTT. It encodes CASSVVSDGASSGNTIYF.

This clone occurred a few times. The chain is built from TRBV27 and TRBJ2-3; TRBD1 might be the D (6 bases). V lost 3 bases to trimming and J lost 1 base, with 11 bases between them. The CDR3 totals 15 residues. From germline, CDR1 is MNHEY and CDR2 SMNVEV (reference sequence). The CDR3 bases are TGTGCCAGCAGTTTGGGCAGGGGCGGCACAGATACGCAGTATTTT. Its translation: CASSLGRGGTDTQYF.

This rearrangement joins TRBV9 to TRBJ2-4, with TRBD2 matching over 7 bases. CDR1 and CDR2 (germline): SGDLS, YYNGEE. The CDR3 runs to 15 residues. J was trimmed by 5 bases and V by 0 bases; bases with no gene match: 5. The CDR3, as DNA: TGTGCCAGCAGCGTAGGGGGGGGAGACGAAAACATTCAGTACTTC. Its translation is CASSVGGGDENIQYF.

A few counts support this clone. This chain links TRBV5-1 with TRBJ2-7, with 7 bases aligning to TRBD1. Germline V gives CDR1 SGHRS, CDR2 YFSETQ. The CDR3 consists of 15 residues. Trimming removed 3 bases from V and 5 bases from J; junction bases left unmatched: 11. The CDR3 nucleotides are TGCGCCAGCAGCTCTATTACAGGGGAAGTCCACGAGCAGTACTTC. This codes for CASSSITGEVHEQYF.

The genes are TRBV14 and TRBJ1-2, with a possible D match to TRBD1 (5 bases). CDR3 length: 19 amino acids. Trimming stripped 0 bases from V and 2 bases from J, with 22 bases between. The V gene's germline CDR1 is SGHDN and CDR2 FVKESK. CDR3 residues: CASSQDPRLDTRWNYGYTF. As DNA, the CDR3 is TGTGCCAGCAGCCAAGATCCTCGTTTGGACACGCGGTGGAACTATGGCTACACCTTC. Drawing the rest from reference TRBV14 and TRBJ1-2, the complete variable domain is EAGVTQFPSHSVIEKGQTVTLRCDPISGHDNLYWYRRVMGKEIKFLLHFVKESKQDESGMPNNRFLAERTGGTYSTLKVQPAELEDSGVYFCASSQDPRLDTRWNYGYTFGSGTRLTVV.

This CDR3 reads CASTGGAGNTIYF. The CDR3 bases are TGTGCCAGCACTGGGGGGGCGGGAAACACCATATATTTT. V and J are TRBV28 and TRBJ1-3; D is possibly TRBD1 (6 bases). This CDR3 comprises 13 residues. V lost 7 bases and J 4 bases, leaving 11 bases between the germline ends. Germline values: CDR1 MDHEN, CDR2 SYDVKM.

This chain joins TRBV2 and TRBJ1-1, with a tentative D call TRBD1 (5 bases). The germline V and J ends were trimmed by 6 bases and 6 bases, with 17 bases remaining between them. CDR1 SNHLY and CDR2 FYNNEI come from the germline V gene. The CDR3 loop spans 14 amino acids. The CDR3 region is CASRPGEGYPEAFF. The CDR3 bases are TGTGCCAGCAGGCCCGGGGAGGGGTATCCTGAAGCTTTCTTT.

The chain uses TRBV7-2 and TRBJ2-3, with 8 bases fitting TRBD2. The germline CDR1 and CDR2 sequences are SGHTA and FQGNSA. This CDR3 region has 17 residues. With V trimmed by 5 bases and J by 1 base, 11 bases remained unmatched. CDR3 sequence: CASSPPIAGLGTDTQYF. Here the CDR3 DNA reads TGTGCCAGCAGCCCCCCCATAGCGGGACTGGGCACAGATACGCAGTATTTT.